This paragraph reports one TCR beta chain. As yet, its antigen is unknown. Here immunoSEQ multiplex PCR was the method, and the copy in TCRdb shows in-frame clones only, minus some. The table includes under 250,000 clones, 70% to 90% detected once. From the roughly 120-subject validation cohort, which was separate from the roughly 700-subject first cohort, the donors were drawn. The data originate from a study of cytomegalovirus exposure and HLA in healthy donors. Study-level information: The same platform used for the roughly 600 first-cohort repertoires was also used for the 120 or so validation repertoires, as a later analysis reported.

There are 14 residues in the CDR3. V gave up 8 bases and J gave up 8 bases, with 19 bases separating them. The V gene's germline CDR1 is MNHNY and CDR2 SVGAGI (reference sequence). Regarding the study as a whole: The finding came from a later analysis; first-cohort TCR clusters tended to co-occur in the roughly 110 validation repertoires. A classifier reportedly called cytomegalovirus status with high sensitivity and specificity.

The TCR comes from a woman in her late teens or twenties in good health and CMV-seronegative. This chain uses TRBV6-6 with TRBJ2-1, with D hard to call. The sample comprised PBMCs. This CDR3 is CASRPPGHVDEQFF. CDR3 DNA sequence: TGTGCCAGCCGACCACCGGGTCATGTGGATGAGCAGTTCTTC.